A selection of T cell receptor beta chains follows, all from one sample in a study of cytomegalovirus exposure and HLA in healthy donors. Assay: immunoSEQ multiplex PCR; the TCRdb copy retains only in-frame clones and omits some. This table has 110,000 or so clones, about 61% appearing once. Material: PBMCs. The receptors were sampled from a man aged 18 to 30 in good health and CMV-seropositive. The CDR3 runs from the conserved cysteine through the conserved F or W. D genes are given only for firm matches. Clone sizes are given selectively: once, few, many, or a class where the clone is expanded.

clone_size: few; v_call: TRBV29-1; d_call: .; j_call: TRBJ1-2; cdr3_nt: TGCAGCGTTGAAGATTTTTCTCTTGACAGTACCTATGGCTACACCTTC; cdr3_aa: CSVEDFSLDSTYGYTF
clone_size: few; v_call: TRBV6-5; d_call: .; j_call: TRBJ1-3; cdr3_nt: TGTGCCAGCAGTTCCCCAGGGGCCGGAAACACCATATATTTT; cdr3_aa: CASSSPGAGNTIYF
clone_size: .; v_call: TRBV27; d_call: .; j_call: TRBJ1-2; cdr3_nt: TGTGCCAGCAGTTTAGGTTATAGTGAGATCCGCTACTATGGCTACACCTTC; cdr3_aa: CASSLGYSEIRYYGYTF
clone_size: once; v_call: TRBV6-5; d_call: .; j_call: TRBJ2-1; cdr3_nt: TGTGCCAGCAGTTCGGGGGAAACCCACAATGAGCAGTTCTTC; cdr3_aa: CASSSGETHNEQFF
clone_size: .; v_call: TRBV11-2; d_call: .; j_call: TRBJ1-6; cdr3_nt: TGTGCCAGCAGCTTAGATTTCAGTAATTCACCCCTCCACTTT; cdr3_aa: CASSLDFSNSPLHF
clone_size: .; v_call: TRBV7-6; d_call: TRBD2; j_call: TRBJ2-1; cdr3_nt: TGTGCCAGCAGCTTAGTGGCGAGCGGGGGGGCCAGTGAGCAGTTCTTC; cdr3_aa: CASSLVASGGASEQFF
clone_size: .; v_call: TRBV5-5; d_call: .; j_call: TRBJ1-2; cdr3_nt: TGTGCCAGCAGCTTGGCCGTCGTCTCCTATGGCTACACCTTC; cdr3_aa: CASSLAVVSYGYTF
clone_size: .; v_call: TRBV18; d_call: TRBD1; j_call: TRBJ1-2; cdr3_nt: TGTGCCAGCTCACATCAAAGCCAGGGACAGGGGACCTACGGCTACACCTTC; cdr3_aa: CASSHQSQGQGTYGYTF
clone_size: .; v_call: TRBV5-1; d_call: .; j_call: TRBJ2-5; cdr3_nt: TGCGCCAGCAGCTTCGAGCAAGAGACCCAGTACTTC; cdr3_aa: CASSFEQETQYF
clone_size: .; v_call: TRBV6-1; d_call: .; j_call: TRBJ1-2; cdr3_nt: TGTGCCAGCAGTGAAGGATTGGGGGCCAGGGGCTACACCTTC; cdr3_aa: CASSEGLGARGYTF
clone_size: few; v_call: TRBV5-1; d_call: TRBD1; j_call: TRBJ2-5; cdr3_nt: TGCGCCAGCAGCAACCGGGACAGGGGGCTCAGGGCGTTCGAGACCCAGTACTTC; cdr3_aa: CASSNRDRGLRAFETQYF
clone_size: .; v_call: TRBV4-1; d_call: TRBD1; j_call: TRBJ2-7; cdr3_nt: TGCGCCAGCAGCCAACGGGACAGGGGCATCGCGGGAGAGCAGTACTTC; cdr3_aa: CASSQRDRGIAGEQYF
clone_size: once; v_call: TRBV30; d_call: TRBD1; j_call: TRBJ1-5; cdr3_nt: TGTGCCTGGAGTGTTCAAGGGGGCCATCAGCCCCAGCATTTT; cdr3_aa: CAWSVQGGHQPQHF
clone_size: .; v_call: TRBV5-4; d_call: TRBD1; j_call: TRBJ2-5; cdr3_nt: TGTGCCAGCAGCCCCAGGACAGGTACCCAAGAGACCCAGTACTTC; cdr3_aa: CASSPRTGTQETQYF
clone_size: few; v_call: TRBV28; d_call: TRBD1; j_call: TRBJ1-5; cdr3_nt: TGTGCCAGCAGTCCAATATACCTTAAAACAGGGGCCTCAACTCAGCCCCAGCATTTT; cdr3_aa: CASSPIYLKTGASTQPQHF
clone_size: .; v_call: TRBV7-2; d_call: TRBD2; j_call: TRBJ2-3; cdr3_nt: TGTGCCAGCAGACAACCGGGGGGGCGGGATACGCAGTATTTT; cdr3_aa: CASRQPGGRDTQYF
clone_size: .; v_call: TRBV30; d_call: .; j_call: TRBJ1-4; cdr3_nt: TGTGCCTGGTTACCAGGGAATACCTGGGGAAAACTGTTTTTT; cdr3_aa: CAWLPGNTWGKLFF
clone_size: few; v_call: TRBV25-1; d_call: TRBD1; j_call: TRBJ1-1; cdr3_nt: TGTGCCAGCAGTGACTACCGGGACCCCGGGACAGTGAACACTGAAGCTTTCTTT; cdr3_aa: CASSDYRDPGTVNTEAFF
clone_size: few; v_call: TRBV2; d_call: .; j_call: TRBJ1-1; cdr3_nt: TGTGCCAGCAGCGGTCAGGGAACTGAAGCTTTCTTT; cdr3_aa: CASSGQGTEAFF
clone_size: few; v_call: TRBV10-1; d_call: TRBD1; j_call: TRBJ2-7; cdr3_nt: TGCGCCAGCAGAAGGTGGGGGACAGTCTCCTACGAGCAGTACTTC; cdr3_aa: CASRRWGTVSYEQYF
clone_size: few; v_call: TRBV18; d_call: TRBD2; j_call: TRBJ2-7; cdr3_nt: TGTGCCAGCTCACCCCTTCGCGGGGGGGCCGGCGACGAGCAGTACTTC; cdr3_aa: CASSPLRGGAGDEQYF
clone_size: .; v_call: TRBV4-1; d_call: TRBD1; j_call: TRBJ1-1; cdr3_nt: TGCGCCAGCAGCCACTTTAACAGGGGACAGAACACTGAAGCTTTCTTT; cdr3_aa: CASSHFNRGQNTEAFF
clone_size: few; v_call: TRBV6-1; d_call: .; j_call: TRBJ2-2; cdr3_nt: TGTGCCAGCAGCGTCGGGATGTCCACCGGGGAGCTGTTTTTT; cdr3_aa: CASSVGMSTGELFF
clone_size: .; v_call: TRBV7-9; d_call: TRBD2; j_call: TRBJ2-3; cdr3_nt: TGTGCCAGCAGCTCCCCAGCGGGGGGTACAGATACGCAGTATTTT; cdr3_aa: CASSSPAGGTDTQYF
clone_size: .; v_call: TRBV5-1; d_call: .; j_call: TRBJ1-6; cdr3_nt: TGCGCCAGCAGGTACCAAAGCACCTATTCACCCCTCCACTTT; cdr3_aa: CASRYQSTYSPLHF
clone_size: .; v_call: TRBV7-2; d_call: TRBD2; j_call: TRBJ2-1; cdr3_nt: TGTGCCAGCAGCGATACTCTAGCGGTCTCATTCTTC; cdr3_aa: CASSDTLAVSFF
clone_size: .; v_call: TRBV6-5; d_call: TRBD2; j_call: TRBJ2-5; cdr3_nt: TGTGCCAGCAGTACCCCGCTAGCGGGACAAGAGACCCAGTACTTC; cdr3_aa: CASSTPLAGQETQYF
clone_size: .; v_call: TRBV9; d_call: .; j_call: TRBJ2-3; cdr3_nt: TGTGCCAGCAGCGTAGAAGAGCGGGTCGAATTCACAGATACGCAGTATTTT; cdr3_aa: CASSVEERVEFTDTQYF
clone_size: once; v_call: TRBV28; d_call: .; j_call: TRBJ2-7; cdr3_nt: TGTGCCAGCAGTCCGACGAGGAAAAACGAGCAGTACTTC; cdr3_aa: CASSPTRKNEQYF
clone_size: .; v_call: TRBV4-2; d_call: .; j_call: TRBJ1-1; cdr3_nt: TGTGCCAGCAGCCAAGGCACAACGAACACTGAAGCTTTCTTT; cdr3_aa: CASSQGTTNTEAFF
clone_size: .; v_call: TRBV29-1; d_call: .; j_call: TRBJ2-7; cdr3_nt: TGCAGCGTCGCGGCCCGCCTGACAGAGTACGAGCAGTACTTC; cdr3_aa: CSVAARLTEYEQYF
clone_size: .; v_call: TRBV27; d_call: .; j_call: TRBJ2-7; cdr3_nt: TGTGCCAGCAGTTCGGACAGAAACTTCTACGAGCAGTACTTC; cdr3_aa: CASSSDRNFYEQYF
clone_size: once; v_call: TRBV7-9; d_call: .; j_call: TRBJ2-7; cdr3_nt: TGTGCCAGCAGCCACTTCGGGGTTCCCCTATTTTCCTACGAGCAGTACTTC; cdr3_aa: CASSHFGVPLFSYEQYF
clone_size: .; v_call: TRBV2; d_call: .; j_call: TRBJ2-7; cdr3_nt: TGTGCAAGCAGGACCGGGGAGACCTACGAGCAGTACTTC; cdr3_aa: CASRTGETYEQYF
clone_size: few; v_call: TRBV27; d_call: .; j_call: TRBJ2-3; cdr3_nt: TGTGCCAGCAGTTCCCCCCACTATACGCTAACAGATACGCAGTATTTT; cdr3_aa: CASSSPHYTLTDTQYF
clone_size: .; v_call: TRBV28; d_call: .; j_call: TRBJ1-1; cdr3_nt: TGTGCCAGCAGCTCCCCCCTCGGGCAGGGAAACACTGAAGCTTTCTTT; cdr3_aa: CASSSPLGQGNTEAFF
clone_size: .; v_call: TRBV6-5; d_call: TRBD2; j_call: TRBJ2-5; cdr3_nt: TGTGCCAGCAGTCTAGCGGGGGCAACCGGGACCCAGTACTTC; cdr3_aa: CASSLAGATGTQYF
clone_size: few; v_call: TRBV4-1; d_call: .; j_call: TRBJ2-5; cdr3_nt: TGCGCCAGCAGCCAAGAGGCCGCGGGGTTCGGGACCCAGTACTTC; cdr3_aa: CASSQEAAGFGTQYF
clone_size: .; v_call: TRBV28; d_call: TRBD1; j_call: TRBJ2-7; cdr3_nt: TGTGCCAGCAGTCGGAGGACAGGGGGATCCTACGAGCAGTACTTC; cdr3_aa: CASSRRTGGSYEQYF
clone_size: .; v_call: TRBV7-6; d_call: TRBD1; j_call: TRBJ1-2; cdr3_nt: TGTGCCAGCAGCCCGGACAGGGGGTATGGCTACACCTTC; cdr3_aa: CASSPDRGYGYTF
clone_size: few; v_call: TRBV27; d_call: TRBD1; j_call: TRBJ2-3; cdr3_nt: TGTGCCAGCAGGGACAGGGGGCGGCGTGCAGATACGCAGTATTTT; cdr3_aa: CASRDRGRRADTQYF
clone_size: .; v_call: TRBV28; d_call: TRBD1; j_call: TRBJ2-7; cdr3_nt: TGTGCCAGCAGTTCTAGACAGGGTGGGTTGAGGAACTACGAGCAGTACTTC; cdr3_aa: CASSSRQGGLRNYEQYF
clone_size: .; v_call: TRBV5-1; d_call: TRBD1; j_call: TRBJ2-1; cdr3_nt: TGCGCCAGCAGCTTGGGGACAGGGGGCTTACAACATTACAATGAGCAGTTCTTC; cdr3_aa: CASSLGTGGLQHYNEQFF
clone_size: .; v_call: TRBV2; d_call: TRBD1; j_call: TRBJ1-6; cdr3_nt: TGTGCCAGCAGTGAATTGGGGACAGGGGTTTCACCCCTCCACTTT; cdr3_aa: CASSELGTGVSPLHF